The 2 T cell receptor beta chains reported below all come from one sample, sequenced in a study of blood T cell repertoires in COVID-19 (dated by TCRdb to the early 2020s). Libraries were built with the immunoSEQ multiplex PCR assay. TCRdb holds this immuneACCESS table with in-frame rearrangements only. Some clones are missing; in checked studies, unresolved V genes explain under half, and the rest has no known cause. The sample table shows under 200,000 clones, and around 80% are seen once. The ten top clones hold 13% to 15% of the sample. Input material: peripheral blood. The receptors come from a woman in her sixties or seventies with COVID-19, enrolled during active disease.

V and J are TRBV28 and TRBJ1-1; a weak D match, TRBD1 (5 bases). The germline V gene has CDR1 MDHEN and CDR2 SYDVKM. The CDR3 totals 14 residues. V was cut by 3 bases and J by 5 bases, with 13 bases left in between. As DNA, the CDR3 is TGTGCCAGCAGTTTTTGGAGGGGACGGACTGAAGCTTTCTTT. Translating it yields CASSFWRGRTEAFF. Filled out from reference TRBV28 and TRBJ1-1, the complete variable domain reads DVKVTQSSRYLVKRTGEKVFLECVQDMDHENMFWYRQDPGLGLRLIYFSYDVKMKEKGDIPEGYSVSREKKERFSLILESASTNQTSMYLCASSFWRGRTEAFFGQGTRLTVV.

This clone was seen more than once but under ten times. This rearrangement joins TRBV29-1 to TRBJ2-7, with 7 bases lining up with TRBD2. Germline values: CDR1 SQVTM, CDR2 ANQGSEA. CDR3 size: 12 residues. V was pared by 6 bases and J by 4 bases, with 6 bases of the junction left unmatched. The CDR3 is CSVTLARYEQYF. CDR3 DNA: TGCAGCGTCACACTAGCGAGGTACGAGCAGTACTTC.